This T cell receptor (beta chain) was captured by sequencing in a study of cytomegalovirus exposure and HLA in healthy donors. CDR1 SGHDN and CDR2 FVKESK come from the germline V gene. V lost 10 bases and J lost 5, with 8 bases in between. This CDR3 is 10 amino acids long. TCRdb's table, derived via immunoSEQ multiplex PCR, lists solely in-frame clones and lacks some. The data contain 60,000 to 65,000 clones, 90% to 96% of them singletons. The chain couples TRBV14 to TRBJ1-1; D is possibly TRBD1 (5 bases). This sequence was found in a woman younger than 30 in good health and CMV-seronegative. Sample: PBMCs. CDR3 DNA: TGTGCCACCAGGGCAACTGAAGCTTTCTTT. This codes for CATRATEAFF.